This T cell receptor (beta chain) came from a study of T cell responses to AZD1222 COVID-19 vaccine. Second-dose recipients at about 4 or about 12 weeks were treated as one pooled group. Findings and limits, study-wide: Seropositivity was recorded at baseline in only a handful of AZD1222 recipients. Females made up more of the donors, who were largely white British, and clonal diversity may have come out too low.

On this clone: Its antigen is currently unknown.

CDR1 and CDR2 from the germline V gene are ENHRY and SYGVKD. This CDR3 comprises 15 residues. Trimming left V 4 bases short and J 3 bases short, with 13 bases between. Here immunoSEQ multiplex PCR was the method, and the copy in TCRdb shows in-frame clones only, minus some. Of about 130,000 clones listed, more than 70% were seen once; the top ten hold approximately 4.4%. The input for sequencing was peripheral blood, taken 28 days after the second AZD1222 dose. The chain combines TRBV10-3 with TRBJ1-5; D perhaps matches TRBD1 (5 bases). The origin of this receptor is an adult who received the AZD1222 COVID-19 vaccine. Here the CDR3 reads CAISGSDRANQPQHF. The CDR3 DNA reads as TGTGCCATCAGTGGATCCGACAGAGCCAATCAGCCCCAGCATTTT.